Following are 14 T cell receptor beta chains from one sample sequenced in a study of shared clonotypes between healthy human individuals (dated by TCRdb to about 2020). Libraries were made using the immunoSEQ multiplex PCR assay. TCRdb mirrors the immuneACCESS table, restricted to in-frame sequences. Some clones are absent from its copies; in checked studies, under half trace to an unresolved V gene, and the reason for the others is unknown. The table for this sample lists about 490,000 clones; around 73% of them were counted only once. Around 12% of the sample belongs to the ten largest clones. Sample: PBMCs. These receptors were obtained from a woman between 40 and 55 years old in good health. Some clones in this sample may be carry-over from other donors' samples.

Many counts were recorded for this clone. The junction and the germline gene differ at one end; a read error may be behind it. J is TRBJ1-2 and V is TRBV6-1; weak D call: TRBD1 (5 bases). CDR3 length equals 13 residues. CDR1 is MNHNS, CDR2 SASEGT, per germline. The CDR3, as DNA: TGTGCCAGCACCCGCGACACAGGCGGTGGGGAGTCCTTC. Its protein product is CASTRDTGGGESF.

The CDR3 loop reads CAISEKGEMNTEAFF. CDR3 DNA sequence: TGTGCCATCAGTGAGAAGGGGGAGATGAACACTGAAGCTTTCTTT. This chain joins TRBV10-3 and TRBJ1-1; tentatively, D is TRBD1 (6 bases). V was clipped by 2 bases and J by 0 bases, with 10 bases between them. This CDR3 has 15 amino acids. Germline CDR1 is ENHRY and CDR2 is SYGVKD.

The CDR3 nucleotides are TGTGCCAGCAGTGAGGGACAGGGGGCCTACAATGAGCAGTTCTTC. Amino acids: CASSEGQGAYNEQFF. The V and J genes are TRBV6-4 and TRBJ2-1, with 11 bases lining up with TRBD1. The CDR3 is made up of 15 amino acids. J was trimmed by 2 bases and V by 3 bases; bases with no gene match: 0. CDR1 is MRHNA and CDR2 is SNTAGT in the germline V gene.

The chain carries TRBV19 and TRBJ2-7; unclear D gene. The germline V gene encodes CDR1 LNHDA and CDR2 SQIVND (reference sequence). The CDR3 loop spans 13 amino acids. The V gene lost 3 bases and the J gene lost 4 bases, with 10 bases spanning the gap. The CDR3 loop is CASSMFEGYEQYF. The CDR3 region has the DNA TGTGCCAGTAGTATGTTTGAAGGGTACGAGCAGTACTTC.

V usage is TRBV28 and J usage is TRBJ2-7; 8 nucleotides align to TRBD1. Germline V gene lookup returns CDR1 MDHEN and CDR2 SYDVKM. The junction had 8 bases not matched to a gene; V was cut back by 3 bases and J by 1 base. The CDR3 totals 16 residues. This chain's CDR3 is CASSLDPTGASYEQYF. The CDR3 DNA reads TGTGCCAGCAGTTTGGACCCGACAGGGGCATCCTACGAGCAGTACTTC.

This sequence joins TRBV28 and TRBJ2-2, with 7 bases lining up with TRBD1. After removal of 5 bases from V and 4 bases from J, the junction contained 4 bases not matched to a gene. Germline V gives CDR1 MDHEN, CDR2 SYDVKM. The CDR3 is 14 residues long. CDR3 nucleotides: TGTGCCAGCAGTCCGACAGGGTTCACCGGGGAGCTGTTTTTT. Amino acids: CASSPTGFTGELFF.

The chain is built from TRBV5-4 and TRBJ2-2; D possibly matches TRBD1 or TRBD2 (6 bases each). The V gene lost 4 bases and the J gene lost 1 base, with 14 bases spanning the gap. CDR1 is SGHNT and CDR2 is YYREEE in the germline V gene (reference sequence). CDR3 length: 16 amino acids. The DNA for the CDR3 is TGTGCCAGCAGCCAAGGGGGACTTAAGAACACCGGGGAGCTGTTTTTT. Translating gives CASSQGGLKNTGELFF.

The V call is TRBV7-2, the J call TRBJ2-7; 7 nucleotides line up with TRBD1. Gene TRBJ2-5 matches the end of the DNA better, so the J call may be wrong. Germline V gene lookup returns CDR1 SGHTA and CDR2 FQGNSA. The CDR3 contains 13 residues. The CDR3 bases are TGTGCCAGCAGCTTGGACAGGTCAGAGACCCAGTACTTC. Its translation: CASSLDRSETQYF.

This rearrangement joins TRBV5-1 to TRBJ2-2, with D possibly matching TRBD2 (5 bases). Between the trimmed V and J ends, which lost 3 bases and 5 bases, there was a span of 14 bases. The germline V gene encodes CDR1 SGHRS and CDR2 YFSETQ. This CDR3 contains 15 residues. Here the CDR3 DNA reads TGCGCCAGCAGCTCAACACTAGTTTTGACCGGGGAGCTGTTTTTT. Protein product: CASSSTLVLTGELFF.

The CDR3 nucleotides read TGCGCCAGCAGCTTAGCAGGGTCCTTCGCAGATACGCAGTATTTT. Amino acids: CASSLAGSFADTQYF. The rearrangement links TRBV5-1 to TRBJ2-3; D might be TRBD1 (5 bases). Germline CDR1 is SGHRS and CDR2 is YFSETQ. V lost 2 bases and J lost 4, with 14 bases in between. This CDR3 contains 15 residues.

The J gene is TRBJ2-7, the V gene TRBV5-4; TRBD1 matches at 9 bases. Trimming cost V 2 bases and J 4 bases; bases outside gene matches: 4. Germline loops: CDR1 SGHNT, CDR2 YYREEE (reference sequence). This CDR3 comprises 14 residues. In DNA, the CDR3 is TGTGCCAGCAGCTTATCGACAGGGGGTTACGAGCAGTACTTC. Its translation: CASSLSTGGYEQYF.

This chain links TRBV29-1 with TRBJ2-5; 7 bases agree with TRBD1. V lost 3 bases, J lost 7 bases, and 8 bases stayed unmatched. This CDR3 has 13 amino acids. Per germline, CDR1 SQVTM and CDR2 ANQGSEA. The CDR3 protein is CSVDQGQRRTQYF. Written as DNA, the CDR3 is TGCAGCGTTGACCAGGGACAGCGACGGACCCAGTACTTC.

J is TRBJ2-3 and V is TRBV30; D is undetermined. This CDR3 region has 12 residues. Looked up from germline, CDR1 is GTSNPN and CDR2 is SVGIG (reference sequence). V was trimmed by 1 base and J by 3 bases, leaving 5 bases between them. CDR3 nucleotides: TGTGCCTGGAGTGGGGCGACAGATACGCAGTATTTT. It yields the protein CAWSGATDTQYF.

The chain has TRBV4-3 and TRBJ2-7, with 7 bases identical to TRBD2. CDR1 and CDR2 from the germline V gene are LGHNA and YSLEER. The CDR3 covers 14 residues. V shed 5 bases, J shed 3 bases, and the junction held 7 bases outside the gene matches. The CDR3 DNA reads as TGCGCCAGCAGCTTGGGAGGGTCGGGCTACGAGCAGTACTTC. This gives the protein CASSLGGSGYEQYF.